The 32 T cell receptor beta chains below were found in one sample sequenced in a study of cytomegalovirus exposure and HLA in healthy donors. Only in-frame clones appear in the TCRdb table, and some are missing; sequencing was by immunoSEQ multiplex PCR. The table lists around 220,000 clones, approximately 80% of them singletons. Material for sequencing was PBMCs. The receptors come from a woman in her 30s in good health and CMV-seropositive.

The V call is TRBV5-8, the J call TRBJ2-7; D is unclear. The V end lost 0 bases, the J end lost 9 bases, and 7 bases lay between the germline ends. Germline CDR1 is SGHTS and CDR2 is YDEGEE. The CDR3 runs to 11 residues. CDR3 region: CASSLGYPQYF. CDR3 sequence (DNA): TGTGCCAGCAGCTTGGGGTACCCGCAGTACTTC.

The chain employs TRBV28 and TRBJ2-7; no reliable D call. Germline assignment: CDR1 MDHEN and CDR2 SYDVKM. The V gene lost 6 bases and the J gene lost 1 base, with 13 bases spanning the gap. The CDR3 is made up of 14 amino acids. CDR3 sequence (DNA): TGTGCCAGCAGGTCTAGGAGCCTTTCCTACGAGCAGTACTTC. Protein sequence: CASRSRSLSYEQYF. The variable domain in full, completed from reference TRBV28 and TRBJ2-7, reads DVKVTQSSRYLVKRTGEKVFLECVQDMDHENMFWYRQDPGLGLRLIYFSYDVKMKEKGDIPEGYSVSREKKERFSLILESASTNQTSMYLCASRSRSLSYEQYFGPGTRLTVT.

CDR3 amino acids: CASSYGGTFEAFF. Here the CDR3 DNA reads TGTGCCAGCAGTTACGGGGGGACTTTTGAAGCTTTCTTT. V and J are TRBV6-5 and TRBJ1-1; D perhaps matches TRBD1 (5 bases). Germline V gives CDR1 MNHEY, CDR2 SVGAGI. Trimming pared 2 bases from V and 7 bases from J, leaving 11 bases between. The CDR3 extends over 13 amino acids.

The chain uses TRBV27 and TRBJ2-7, with 7 positions matching TRBD1. From germline, CDR1 is MNHEY and CDR2 SMNVEV (reference sequence). The CDR3 consists of 14 residues. Trimming removed 6 bases from V and 3 bases from J; junction bases left unmatched: 8. The CDR3 sequence: CASRRQGRDYEQYF. The CDR3 nucleotides read TGTGCCAGCAGGAGACAGGGTAGGGACTACGAGCAGTACTTC.

CDR3: CASSRQETQYF. The CDR3 DNA reads TGTGCCAGCAGTCGTCAAGAGACCCAGTACTTC. This chain joins TRBV28 and TRBJ2-5; no clear D gene. This CDR3 contains 11 residues. V was shortened by 5 bases and J by 2 bases, with 3 bases between the two germline ends. Germline loops: CDR1 MDHEN, CDR2 SYDVKM.

Written as DNA, the CDR3 is TGTGCCAGCAGTGAGGCGGGAGCCCAACCCTACGAGCAGTACTTC. Translated: CASSEAGAQPYEQYF. The chain is built from TRBV6-1 and TRBJ2-7, with 7 bases lining up with TRBD2. Trimming took 3 bases from V and 2 from J; bases not matched to a gene: 7. The CDR3 contains 15 residues. Per germline, CDR1 MNHNS and CDR2 SASEGT.

This chain links TRBV27 with TRBJ2-1; perhaps D is TRBD1 or TRBD2 (5 bases each). Germline V gene sequence: CDR1 MNHEY, CDR2 SMNVEV (reference sequence). V lost 5 bases and J lost 9, with 14 bases in between. This CDR3 is built from 13 residues. CDR3 DNA sequence: TGTGCCAGCAGTCGGGGCCAAAACGGTGAGCAGTTCTTC. Its protein is CASSRGQNGEQFF.

V usage is TRBV30 and J usage is TRBJ2-1; D gene unclear. Trimming took off 5 bases at V and 7 bases at J, with 18 bases between the two ends. CDR1 is GTSNPN, CDR2 SVGIG, per germline (reference sequence). This CDR3 contains 14 residues. The CDR3 sequence: CAWRLGGVGNEQFF. The CDR3 DNA reads as TGTGCCTGGCGCCTGGGTGGGGTGGGGAATGAGCAGTTCTTC. Variable domain in full (rest from reference TRBV30 and TRBJ2-1): SQTIHQWPATLVQPVGSPLSLECTVEGTSNPNLYWYRQAAGRGLQLLFYSVGIGQISSEVPQNLSASRPQDRQFILSSKKLLLSDSGFYLCAWRLGGVGNEQFFGPGTRLTVL.

The CDR3 DNA sequence: TGTGCCAGCAGCTTGATGACAGAGGCCTCCGATACGCAGTATTTT. It codes for CASSLMTEASDTQYF. The chain couples TRBV5-6 to TRBJ2-3, with a possible D match to TRBD1 (5 bases). This CDR3 is built from 15 residues. Trimming pared 1 base from V and 6 bases from J, leaving 15 bases between. Germline V gives CDR1 SGHDT, CDR2 YYEEEE.

A note on this clone: The same CDR3 also results from other DNA sequences found in this sample. In DNA form, the CDR3 reads TGTGCCAGCAGTGGGGACAGGGGGTACCAAGAGACCCAGTACTTC. It yields the protein CASSGDRGYQETQYF. The V call is TRBV6-1, the J call TRBJ2-5, with TRBD1 matching over 11 bases. Germline V gene data show CDR1 as MNHNS and CDR2 as SASEGT. There are 15 residues in the CDR3. The junction had 1 base not matched to a gene; V was cut back by 4 bases and J by 0 bases.

This chain uses TRBV27 with TRBJ2-5, with D possibly being TRBD2 (5 bases). V was clipped by 3 bases and J by 5 bases, with 16 bases between them. This CDR3 region has 15 residues. CDR1 is MNHEY and CDR2 is SMNVEV in the germline V gene (reference sequence). DNA for the CDR3: TGTGCCAGCAGTTTGATGTTTCAGCCGGGGGAGACCCAGTACTTC. As protein: CASSLMFQPGETQYF.

CDR3: CASSLRGTDMLRNEQFF. CDR3 coding DNA: TGTGCCAGCAGCTTGAGAGGGACAGACATGCTCCGTAATGAGCAGTTCTTC. V and J are TRBV7-2 and TRBJ2-1; 7 nucleotides align to TRBD1. This CDR3 contains 17 residues. The V segment lost 3 bases and the J segment 7 bases; nucleotides outside the gene matches: 15. CDR1 and CDR2 from the germline V gene are SGHTA and FQGNSA.

This chain links TRBV20-1 with TRBJ1-1; D not certain. In germline, CDR1 is DFQATT, CDR2 SNEGSKA (reference sequence). The CDR3 covers 11 residues. V lost 4 bases and J lost 3, with 6 bases in between. The CDR3 reads CSAIIYTEAFF. For the CDR3, the DNA is TGCAGTGCTATTATATACACTGAAGCTTTCTTT.

This sequence joins TRBV7-6 and TRBJ2-5, with D hard to call. The germline CDR1 and CDR2 sequences are SGHVS and FNYEAQ. With 0 bases removed from V and 6 bases from J, the gap between germline ends came to 8 bases. CDR3 length equals 13 residues. CDR3 sequence (DNA): TGTGCCAGCAGCTTAGCCCCTCTCAAGACCCAGTACTTC. This gives the protein CASSLAPLKTQYF.

The chain links TRBV7-8 to TRBJ1-5; D uncertain. Germline loops: CDR1 SGHVS, CDR2 FQNEAQ. The CDR3 is 12 amino acids. The V gene lost 4 bases and the J gene lost 7 bases, with 8 bases spanning the gap. The CDR3: CASSYPEQPQHF. The CDR3 nucleotides are TGTGCCAGCAGCTATCCAGAACAGCCCCAGCATTTT.

The chain combines TRBV6-1 with TRBJ1-2, with no clear D. CDR1 and CDR2 (germline): MNHNS, SASEGT. With 5 bases removed from V and 7 bases from J, the gap between germline ends came to 8 bases. The CDR3 spans 11 residues. CDR3 in amino acids: CASSFIFGYTF. CDR3 sequence (DNA): TGTGCCAGCAGTTTCATCTTTGGCTACACCTTC.

The V call is TRBV28, the J call TRBJ1-1; no clear D gene. CDR1 is MDHEN and CDR2 is SYDVKM in the germline V gene. V was shortened by 7 bases and J by 6 bases, with 21 bases between the two germline ends. This CDR3 is 15 amino acids long. The CDR3 loop reads CASTPPWRAGAEAFF. DNA of the CDR3: TGTGCCAGCACCCCACCGTGGAGGGCTGGGGCTGAAGCTTTCTTT.

V is TRBV30 and J is TRBJ1-5, with D uncertain. Trimming removed 3 bases at V and 7 bases at J, with 13 bases between. Germline CDR1 reads GTSNPN; CDR2 reads SVGIG (reference sequence). CDR3 length: 13 amino acids. The CDR3 coding sequence is TGTGCCTGGAGCGATTCTTTGAGGCAGCCCCAGCATTTT. This gives the protein CAWSDSLRQPQHF.

This chain links TRBV4-3 with TRBJ2-7; maybe TRBD2 (6 bases). There are 15 residues in the CDR3. CDR1 and CDR2 (germline): LGHNA, YSLEER. V was trimmed by 2 bases and J by 0 bases, leaving 11 bases between them. In DNA, the CDR3 is TGCGCCAGCAGCCAATACGGGGGTGTCTCCTACGAGCAGTACTTC. Translated, it gives CASSQYGGVSYEQYF.

The rearrangement uses TRBV15 and TRBJ1-4, with D possibly being TRBD1 (5 bases). Trimming took 3 bases from V and 8 from J, leaving 13 bases between them. The CDR3 contains 14 residues. The germline gives CDR1 LNHNV, CDR2 YYDKDF (reference sequence). CDR3 bases: TGTGCCACCAGCAGGGCGGCGCCAGGGGAAAAACTGTTTTTT. Amino acids: CATSRAAPGEKLFF.

This clone was recorded only once. CDR3 bases: TGCGCCAGCAGCTCACTAGAAAGGACCTACAATGAGCAGTTCTTC. It translates to CASSSLERTYNEQFF. The chain couples TRBV5-1 to TRBJ2-1; maybe TRBD2 (5 bases). The V and J ends lost 3 bases and 2 bases respectively, with 12 bases between them. The CDR3 is 15 amino acids. Germline CDR1 reads SGHRS; CDR2 reads YFSETQ. The full variable domain, its missing parts supplied by reference TRBV5-1 and TRBJ2-1, is KAGVTQTPRYLIKTRGQQVTLSCSPISGHRSVSWYQQTPGQGLQFLFEYFSETQRNKGNFPGRFSGRQFSNSRSEMNVSTLELGDSALYLCASSSLERTYNEQFFGPGTRLTVL.

The rearrangement uses TRBV5-4 and TRBJ2-7; D uncertain. Germline V lookup: CDR1 SGHNT, CDR2 YYREEE (reference sequence). CDR3 size: 13 residues. V shed 1 base and J shed 3 bases, with 8 bases lying between them. In nucleotides, the CDR3 is TGTGCCAGCAGCTTGTGGGGAAACTACGAGCAGTACTTC. This codes for CASSLWGNYEQYF.

The chain joins TRBV5-1 to TRBJ2-6; D remains unclear. CDR1 SGHRS and CDR2 YFSETQ come from the germline V gene. The CDR3 runs to 15 residues. Trimming removed 7 bases at V and 0 bases at J, with 11 bases between. The CDR3 reads CASGPALSGANVLTF. CDR3 DNA: TGCGCCAGCGGCCCCGCCCTCTCTGGGGCCAACGTCCTGACTTTC. Together with reference TRBV5-1 and TRBJ2-6, the CDR3 gives the full variable domain: KAGVTQTPRYLIKTRGQQVTLSCSPISGHRSVSWYQQTPGQGLQFLFEYFSETQRNKGNFPGRFSGRQFSNSRSEMNVSTLELGDSALYLCASGPALSGANVLTFGAGSRLTVL.

The V call is TRBV6-5, the J call TRBJ1-2, with D perhaps matching TRBD1 (6 bases). From germline, CDR1 is MNHEY and CDR2 SVGAGI. Trimming took off 2 bases at V and 1 base at J, with 14 bases between the two ends. CDR3 length: 16 residues. The CDR3 loop reads CASSYILQGSNYGYTF. In DNA form, the CDR3 reads TGTGCCAGCAGTTACATCCTGCAGGGGAGTAACTATGGCTACACCTTC.

The chain has TRBV5-1 and TRBJ2-7, with D unresolved. V lost 4 bases, J lost 3 bases, and 20 bases lay in between. Germline V lookup: CDR1 SGHRS, CDR2 YFSETQ. CDR3 length equals 16 residues. This CDR3 is CASSPGRPPTNYEQYF. The CDR3 DNA is TGCGCCAGCAGCCCCGGACGGCCTCCCACTAACTACGAGCAGTACTTC.

The J gene is TRBJ2-5, the V gene TRBV7-9; D is uncertain. V was pared by 2 bases and J by 2 bases, with 6 bases between. The V gene's germline CDR1 is SEHNR and CDR2 FQNEAQ (reference sequence). This CDR3 contains 13 residues. The CDR3 DNA sequence: TGTGCCAGCAGCTTATCGGAGCAAGAGACCCAGTACTTC. Protein product: CASSLSEQETQYF. Full variable domain (rest looked up from reference TRBV7-9 and TRBJ2-5): DTGVSQNPRHKITKRGQNVTFRCDPISEHNRLYWYRQTLGQGPEFLTYFQNEAQLEKSRLLSDRFSAERPKGSFSTLEIQRTEQGDSAMYLCASSLSEQETQYFGPGTRLLVL.

The genes are TRBV21-1 and TRBJ2-1. TRBV21-1 is classified as a pseudogene. The CDR3 length is 15 residues. CDR3 sequence (DNA): TGTGCCAGCAGGATGGAAGGAACCCCCTACAATGAGCAGTTCTTC. Its translation: CASRMEGTPYNEQFF.

The count of this clone is one. The chain employs TRBV29-1 and TRBJ1-1; D possibly corresponds to TRBD1 (5 bases). Germline assignment: CDR1 SQVTM and CDR2 ANQGSEA. V was clipped by 7 bases and J by 4 bases, with 16 bases between them. The CDR3 contains 13 residues. CDR3 amino acids: CSAGGKFGTEAFF. The CDR3 DNA sequence: TGCAGCGCTGGGGGGAAGTTCGGCACTGAAGCTTTCTTT.

V and J are TRBV29-1 and TRBJ1-2, with TRBD1 identical over 8 bases. Germline-derived CDR1 and CDR2 are SQVTM and ANQGSEA. Unmatched junction bases numbered 6, after V lost 3 bases and J lost 6 bases. The CDR3 extends over 13 amino acids. CDR3 bases: TGCAGCGTTGAGGACAGGGAGCAAAATGGCTACACCTTC. Its translation is CSVEDREQNGYTF.

The chain is built from TRBV6-5 and TRBJ2-1, with a tentative D call TRBD2 (6 bases). Germline V gives CDR1 MNHEY, CDR2 SVGAGI. The V and J ends lost 2 bases and 5 bases respectively, with 13 bases between them. The CDR3 is 15 residues long. The CDR3 DNA follows: TGTGCCAGCAGTTACCGGGACTCCCTTCACAATGAGCAGTTCTTC. This encodes CASSYRDSLHNEQFF.

The sample holds one count of this clone. The gene calls are TRBV5-4 and TRBJ1-2; 7 positions agree with TRBD1. The CDR3 loop spans 14 amino acids. The V and J ends lost 4 bases and 5 bases, in that order; junction bases with no gene match: 8. Germline V gene sequence: CDR1 SGHNT, CDR2 YYREEE (reference sequence). In DNA form, the CDR3 reads TGTGCCAGCAGCATGACAGGGATGAGGTATGGCTACACCTTC. It encodes CASSMTGMRYGYTF.

This chain uses TRBV29-1 with TRBJ2-7; D ambiguous. Germline V gives CDR1 SQVTM, CDR2 ANQGSEA. Trimming stripped 5 bases from V and 2 bases from J, with 16 bases between. The CDR3 runs 14 residues. In DNA, the CDR3 is TGCAGCGTTTATGGTTCGGGTGGGGCCTACGAGCAGTACTTC. Its translation: CSVYGSGGAYEQYF.